The T cell receptor beta chain under discussion was sequenced for a study of T cell responses to AZD1222 COVID-19 vaccine (dated by TCRdb to 2020 to 2023). Regarding the study in general: Because spike-specific TCR depth and breadth did not differ between the two schedules, AZD1222 recipients who got a second dose at roughly 4 weeks were pooled with those who got a second dose at roughly 12 weeks. A total of 233 trial participants underwent TCR sequencing, of whom 200 to 220 received two doses of AZD1222 and some 25 received two doses of the MenACWY control vaccine. Trial participants were enrolled by age into subgroups of 18-55, 56-69 and 70-plus years, and 148, 28 and 57 TCR-sequenced participants, respectively, were included in these subgroups. On the study overall, not on this receptor specifically: Because no day 14 peak-response samples were available, the repertoires could be characterized only after the peak T cell response. Reportedly, almost half of the unique spike-specific TCRs recognized epitopes lying outside the regions that are mutated in the B.1.351 and B.1.1.7 variants. Participants were mostly white British, with more females than males. The authors suggested clonal diversity may have been underestimated. After two AZD1222 doses, both the breadth and the depth of spike-specific TCRs were significantly higher than at day 0 and than in MenACWY recipients. Vaccine-associated CD4 TCRs spanned the whole spike protein, with dominant responses in regions 160-218 and 743-854. Only five or six AZD1222 recipients were SARS-CoV-2 seropositive at baseline, limiting conclusions about previously exposed vaccinees. The 56-69-year group was small, and its depth increase did not reach significance, likely because of low power.

Regarding this clone: The target of this receptor is not known. No much larger clonotype is one base removed from it; base qualities were not supplied.

Taken with the paper, the label for time point translates to: baseline before first vaccination. Vaccinee samples came from UK trials COV001 and COV002, including a single-blind randomized controlled phase 2/3 trial of AZD1222 (ChAdOx1 nCoV-19) in healthy adults. For TCRbeta chain sequencing, PBMC samples were collected from trial participants at day 0 and at day 28 after the second dose. The CDR3 regions of human TCRbeta chains were analyzed by immunosequencing. As for how the authors treated the data: Repertoire TCRs were matched against a reference library of SARS-CoV-2-specific TCRs generated with the MIRA antigen-specificity platform. Breadth meant the fraction of unique TCRs that were SARS-CoV-2-associated, whereas depth meant the fraction of total T cells that were SARS-CoV-2-associated. Using the MIRA data, every spike-specific TCR was mapped to the spike region that the TCR reacted to and assigned to either a CD4 or a CD8 class. Log10-transformed breadth and depth values were compared by one-way ANOVA with Sidak's multiple comparisons tests. What TCRdb holds here is the immuneACCESS table cut down to in-frame rearrangements. Part of the clones is not present; checked against another copy, under half of the missing clones reflect an unresolved V gene, and the others are unexplained. V and J calls and clone size are copied from that table; D and trimming were computed from the DNA. Across this sample there are under 150,000 clones, with around nine tenths seen only once. The ten largest clonotypes hold roughly 5.6% of the sample.

The CDR3, from cysteine to phenylalanine, totals 16 residues. Here the CDR3 DNA is all that survives: 48 bases in frame from base 1. The germline V gene sets CDR1 to SGHRS and CDR2 to YFSETQ. Trimming removed 0 bases from V and 2 bases from J, leaving 14 bases between the germline ends. Sequenced material: peripheral blood, taken on day 0 of AZD1222 vaccination. This sequence uses TRBV5-1 and TRBJ1-2; TRBD1 could be the D gene, as 6 bases match. The TCR originated in an adult in good health. The DNA sequence reads TGCGCCAGCAGCTTGGCCACAGGGAATGTCAACTATGGCTACACCTTC. This yields the protein CASSLATGNVNYGYTF.